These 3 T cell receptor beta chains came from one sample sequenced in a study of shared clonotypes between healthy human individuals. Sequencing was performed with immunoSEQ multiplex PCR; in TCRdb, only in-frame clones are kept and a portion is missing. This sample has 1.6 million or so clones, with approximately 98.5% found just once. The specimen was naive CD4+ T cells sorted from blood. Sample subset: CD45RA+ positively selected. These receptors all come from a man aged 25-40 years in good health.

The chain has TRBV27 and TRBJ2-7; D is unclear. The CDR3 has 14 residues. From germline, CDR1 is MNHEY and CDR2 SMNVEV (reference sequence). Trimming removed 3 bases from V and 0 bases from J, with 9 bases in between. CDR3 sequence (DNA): TGTGCCAGCAGTTTTCGTGGAAGCTCCTACGAGCAGTACTTC. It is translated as CASSFRGSSYEQYF.

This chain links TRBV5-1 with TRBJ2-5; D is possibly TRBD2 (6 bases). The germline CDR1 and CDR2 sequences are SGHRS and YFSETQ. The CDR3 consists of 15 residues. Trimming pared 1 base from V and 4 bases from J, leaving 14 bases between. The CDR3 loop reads CASSLQGGPGETQYF. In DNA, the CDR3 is TGCGCCAGCAGCTTGCAGGGAGGTCCTGGAGAGACCCAGTACTTC.

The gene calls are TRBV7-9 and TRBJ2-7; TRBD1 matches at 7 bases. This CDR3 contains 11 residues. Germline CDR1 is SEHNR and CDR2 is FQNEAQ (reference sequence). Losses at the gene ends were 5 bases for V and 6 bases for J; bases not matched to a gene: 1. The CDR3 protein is CASSPGGEQYF. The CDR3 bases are TGTGCCAGCAGCCCAGGGGGCGAGCAGTACTTC.